This is a list of T cell receptor beta chains from one sample in a study of blood T cells in healthy people across ages. TCRdb itself ran the 5' RACE reads through MiXCR, one entry per CDR3 protein. The sample has about 1.6 million distinct CDR3 sequences; roughly 30% are singletons. Material for sequencing was blood. All receptors come from a woman between 25 and 40 years old in good health. The CDR3 runs from the conserved cysteine through the conserved F or W. The D gene is left open where the match is weak. Size is stated for part of the rows, as once, few or many counts, or as a class when the clone is expanded.

TRBD2 15 TRBJ2-3 TRBV5-1 few TGCGCCAGCAGCTGGAGCGGGGGGGCCTTAGATACGCAGTATTTT CASSWSGGALDTQYF
TRBD2 16 TRBJ2-7 TRBV20-1 NA TGCAGTGCGGCTAGGCTAGCGGGGAGAAAGGTCTACGAGCAGTACTTC CSAARLAGRKVYEQYF
TRBD1 13 TRBJ1-1 TRBV29-1 NA TGCAGCGTACAGGGGGCGGTGGACACTGAAGCTTTCTTT CSVQGAVDTEAFF
NA 12 TRBJ1-1 TRBV12-3/TRBV12-4 few TGTGCCAGCAGTTTTAAGTCGACTGAAGCTTTCTTT CASSFKSTEAFF
TRBD2 14 TRBJ2-3 TRBV6-5 few TGTGCCAGCATAGCGTCTAGCGGCGCAGATACGCAGTATTTT CASIASSGADTQYF
TRBD2 16 TRBJ2-5 TRBV7-6 NA TGTGCCAGCAGGCTCCGGGACTACGGTGGGCAAGAGACCCAGTACTTC CASRLRDYGGQETQYF
NA 13 TRBJ1-1 TRBV30 NA TGTGCCTGGGACAGGAGATGGGACACTGAAGCTTTCTTT CAWDRRWDTEAFF
TRBD1 14 TRBJ1-6 TRBV20-1 NA TGCAGTGCCCAGACAGGGGATTTTAATTCACCCCTCCACTTT CSAQTGDFNSPLHF
NA 14 TRBJ1-1 TRBV29-1 once TGCAGCGTCGTCCCGGACAGTCGGAGGACTGAAGCTTTCTTT CSVVPDSRRTEAFF
TRBD2 15 TRBJ2-2 TRBV28 NA TGTGCCAGCAGCGTGGGACTATTAAGGGCCGGGGAGCTGTTTTTT CASSVGLLRAGELFF
TRBD1 18 TRBJ2-1 TRBV5-5 NA TGTGCCAGCAGCCCGGACAGGGGGGGGCTAGCGGGTAAAAATGAGCAGTTCTTC CASSPDRGGLAGKNEQFF
NA 15 TRBJ2-7 TRBV11-2 NA TGTGCCAGCAGCTTAGGGGCCCTAGGCGATTACGAGCAGTACTTC CASSLGALGDYEQYF
TRBD1 20 TRBJ2-5 TRBV20-1 NA TGCAGTGCTAATCGAATACCCCGGGACAGGGTTAGGGTTGGCCAAGAGACCCAGTACTTC CSANRIPRDRVRVGQETQYF
NA 14 TRBJ2-7 TRBV14 NA TGTGCCAGCTACAGGCGCCCCAGCTCCTACGAGCAGTACTTC CASYRRPSSYEQYF
NA 13 TRBJ1-5 TRBV20-1 few TGCAGTGTGGGGGAGAATACCAATCAGCCCCGGCATTTT CSVGENTNQPRHF
NA 13 TRBJ2-7 TRBV29-1 many TGCAGCGCCCAGCCAGGGGATTTCTACGAGCAGTACTTC CSAQPGDFYEQYF
NA 14 TRBJ1-2 TRBV25-1 NA TGTGCCAGCCGTGAAACGAGGGGGTCGTATGGCTACACCTTC CASRETRGSYGYTF
TRBD1 16 TRBJ2-5 TRBV7-2 few TGTGCCAGCAGCACAGAAGGGACAGGGGGAAAGAAGACCCAGTACTTC CASSTEGTGGKKTQYF
NA 12 TRBJ1-2 TRBV12-3/TRBV12-4 NA TGTGCCAGCAGCTTAGGACAGTTTGGCTACACCTTC CASSLGQFGYTF
TRBD2 16 TRBJ2-3 TRBV7-3 NA TGTGCCAGCAGCTTAGGACTAGCGGGGTATTCAGATACGCAGTATTTT CASSLGLAGYSDTQYF
TRBD1 15 TRBJ2-3 TRBV5-1 NA TGCGCCAGCAGCTTAAACAGGGGGTTCTGGGATACGCAGTATTTT CASSLNRGFWDTQYF
TRBD2 17 TRBJ2-5 TRBV20-1 NA TGCAGTGCTAGAGATCGCGACCCGGGACTAGCGGGGAAGACCCAGTACTTC CSARDRDPGLAGKTQYF
TRBD1 17 TRBJ2-2 TRBV9 NA TGTGCCAGCAGCGTAGGGTGGACAGGGGGTCAGGCCGGGGAGCTGTTTTTT CASSVGWTGGQAGELFF
NA 13 TRBJ2-1 TRBV12-3/TRBV12-4 many TGTGCCAGCAGTTTCGACAGAAACAATGAGCAGTTCTTC CASSFDRNNEQFF
TRBD1 15 TRBJ1-6 TRBV20-1 NA TGCAGTGCTAGGCCGGGACAGGGGTTTAATTCACCCCTCCACTTT CSARPGQGFNSPLHF
NA 13 TRBJ2-3 TRBV20-1 few TGCAGTGCGGTCATTCCCAGCACAGATACGCAGTATTTT CSAVIPSTDTQYF
TRBD1 15 TRBJ1-6 TRBV27 few TGTGCCAGCAGTCTGGCAACAGGGGGTAGTTCACCCCTCCACTTT CASSLATGGSSPLHF
NA 14 TRBJ2-5 TRBV20-1 NA TGCAGTGCCATAAATCCGGGACTGCAAGAGATCCAGTACTTC CSAINPGLQEIQYF
NA 13 TRBJ2-5 TRBV21-1 NA TGTGCCAACAGCTCGACGGCAGGATGGGGTCTGTACTTC CANSSTAGWGLYF
NA 14 TRBJ2-3 TRBV29-1 NA TGCAGCGCCGAGGGGCCATTTAACACAGATACGCAGTATTTT CSAEGPFNTDTQYF
TRBD1 14 TRBJ2-3 TRBV5-1 NA TGCGCCAGCGGGGTGACAGGGGGCGCGAATACGCAGTATTTT CASGVTGGANTQYF
TRBD2 15 TRBJ2-5 TRBV5-1 NA TGCGCCAGCAGCTTGACGAAGACTAGCGGGGAGACCCAGTACTTC CASSLTKTSGETQYF
TRBD2 16 TRBJ2-1 TRBV20-1 few TGCAGTGCCCATACCCCAATAGCGGGAGTTTACAATGAGCAGTTCTTC CSAHTPIAGVYNEQFF
NA 16 TRBJ2-3 TRBV7-2 many TGTGCCAGCAGCTTAGCACACCTAGTTTTCGGAGATACGCAGTATTTT CASSLAHLVFGDTQYF
NA 14 TRBJ1-1 TRBV29-1 NA TGCAGCGTCGAAGAGGGGACCGTGGGCACTGAAGCTTTCTTT CSVEEGTVGTEAFF
NA 19 TRBJ2-6 TRBV4-1 NA TGCGCCAGCAGCCAAGATACCGGGCAATTGAGCTCTGGGGCCAACGTCCTGACTTTC CASSQDTGQLSSGANVLTF
TRBD1 14 TRBJ1-5 TRBV6-1 NA TGTGCCAGCAGTGAGGGACAGGGAAGTCAGCCCCAGCATTTT CASSEGQGSQPQHF
TRBD1 14 TRBJ1-5 TRBV6-1 NA TGTGCCAGCACAATACAGGGGACCAATCAGCCCCAGCATTTT CASTIQGTNQPQHF
NA 19 TRBJ2-3 TRBV24-1 NA TGTGCCACCAGTGATCGGGTCCGGGGGATAGCTGGTGCTGAAGATACGCAGTATTTT CATSDRVRGIAGAEDTQYF
NA 23 TRBJ1-1 TRBV12-3/TRBV12-4 few TGTGCCAGCAGCCTAGCGGGGGGTTCGCCACTGCCAGGCTCCCGAGGCATGAACACTGAAGCTTTCTTT CASSLAGGSPLPGSRGMNTEAFF
NA 15 TRBJ2-5 TRBV7-7 NA TGTGCCAGCAGCTTAGTGCGTCAGGCGGAGGAGACCCAGTACTTC CASSLVRQAEETQYF
TRBD1 15 TRBJ2-7 TRBV24-1 NA TGTGCCACCAGTGCCCCCGGGACAGGGCAGGCCGAGCAGTACTTC CATSAPGTGQAEQYF
TRBD1 16 TRBJ2-1 TRBV3-1 NA TGTGCCAGCAGCCAAGCCTTGGGACAGGGCCACAATGAGCAGTTCTTC CASSQALGQGHNEQFF
NA 13 TRBJ1-1 TRBV12-3/TRBV12-4 NA TGTGCCAGCAGCCCCGGCAGGGCCACTGAAGCTTTCTTT CASSPGRATEAFF
NA 15 TRBJ1-1 TRBV7-6 NA TGTGCCAGCAGCTTAAATCAGGAGGGACGCACTGAAGCTTTCTTT CASSLNQEGRTEAFF
NA 18 TRBJ2-7 TRBV29-1 few TGCAGCGTGGAAAGGGGACGCGCGACCAGCATATTCACCTACGAGCAGTACTTC CSVERGRATSIFTYEQYF
NA 16 TRBJ2-3 TRBV9 NA TGTGCCAGCAGCGTAGGAAGACTACTCGGGACAGATACGCAGTATTTT CASSVGRLLGTDTQYF
NA 14 TRBJ2-5 TRBV10-3 NA TGTGCCATCAGTGAGTCGCCTAGCAGAGGGACCCAGTACTTC CAISESPSRGTQYF
TRBD1 16 TRBJ1-4 TRBV3-1 few TGTGCCAGCAGCCAATTCCCGGGACAGGCTAATGAAAAACTGTTTTTT CASSQFPGQANEKLFF
TRBD2 17 TRBJ2-3 TRBV12-3/TRBV12-4 NA TGTGCCAGCAGTTTCAAGCTAGCGGGAGGGCGCACAGATACGCAGTATTTT CASSFKLAGGRTDTQYF
NA 15 TRBJ2-7 TRBV6-6 NA TGTGCCAGCAGATCCTCGGACGGAGACTCCTACGAGCAGTACTTC CASRSSDGDSYEQYF
TRBD1 15 TRBJ2-3 TRBV6-4 many TGTGCCAGCAGTGACGGGCAGGGGGCAACAGATACGCAGTATTTT CASSDGQGATDTQYF
NA 16 TRBJ2-1 TRBV5-1 NA TGCGCCAGCAGCTTGGATCGGCAGGACTCCTACAATGAGCAGTTCTTC CASSLDRQDSYNEQFF
NA 13 TRBJ2-5 TRBV18 few TGTGCCAGCCCACCGAGGGGCGGAGAGACCCAGTACTTC CASPPRGGETQYF
NA 15 TRBJ1-2 TRBV15 NA TGTGCCACCAGCAGAGAGCGGTTAACCCGTGGGGGCTACACCTTC CATSRERLTRGGYTF